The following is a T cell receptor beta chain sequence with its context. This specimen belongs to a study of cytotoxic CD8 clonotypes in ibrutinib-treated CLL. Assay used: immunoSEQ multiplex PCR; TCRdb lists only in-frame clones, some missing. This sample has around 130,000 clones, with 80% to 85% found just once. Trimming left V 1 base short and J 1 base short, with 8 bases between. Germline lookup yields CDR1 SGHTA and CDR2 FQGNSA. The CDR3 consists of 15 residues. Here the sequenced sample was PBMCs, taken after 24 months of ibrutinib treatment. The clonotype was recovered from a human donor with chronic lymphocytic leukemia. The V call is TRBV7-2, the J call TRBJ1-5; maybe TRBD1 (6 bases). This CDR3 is CASSLGGQSNQPQHF. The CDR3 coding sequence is TGTGCCAGCAGCTTAGGGGGGCAGAGCAATCAGCCCCAGCATTTT.